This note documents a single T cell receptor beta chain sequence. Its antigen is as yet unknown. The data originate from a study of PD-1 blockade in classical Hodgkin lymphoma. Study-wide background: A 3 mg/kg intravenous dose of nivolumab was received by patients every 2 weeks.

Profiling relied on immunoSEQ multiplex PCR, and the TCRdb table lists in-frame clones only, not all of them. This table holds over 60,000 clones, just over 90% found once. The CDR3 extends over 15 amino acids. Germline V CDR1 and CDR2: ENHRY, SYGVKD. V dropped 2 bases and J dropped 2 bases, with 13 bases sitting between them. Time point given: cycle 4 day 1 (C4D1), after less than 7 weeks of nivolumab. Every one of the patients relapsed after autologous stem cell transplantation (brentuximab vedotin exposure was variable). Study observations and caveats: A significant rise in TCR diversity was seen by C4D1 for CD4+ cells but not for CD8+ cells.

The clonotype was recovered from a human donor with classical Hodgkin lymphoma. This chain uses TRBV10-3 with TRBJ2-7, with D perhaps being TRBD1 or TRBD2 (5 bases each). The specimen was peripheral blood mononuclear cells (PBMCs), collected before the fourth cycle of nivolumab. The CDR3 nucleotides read TGTGCCATCAGTGAGGGGCCGGGGCGCACCTACGAGCAGTACTTC. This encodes CAISEGPGRTYEQYF.